This T cell receptor beta chain is drawn from a study of neurological immune-mediated disorders. The unsorted libraries had their origin in 2 million PBMCs stored at -80 C. Whole-study findings and limits: None of the CDR3 amino acid sequences found in expanded clones was shared across subjects. This suggests that the TCR-beta repertoires were private in all groups.

There are many counts of this clonotype. As yet, its antigen is unknown. TCRdb re-called the 5' RACE reads through MiXCR, storing one row per CDR3 protein. The sample yields 20,000 to 25,000 distinct CDR3 sequences, about 10% seen once. CDR1 is SGHRS and CDR2 is YFSETQ in the germline V gene. There are 15 residues in the CDR3. V was shortened by 0 bases and J by 2 bases, with 10 bases between the two germline ends. This receptor was obtained from a woman aged 60-75 years with HTLV-1-associated myelopathy (HAM/TSP). The specimen sequenced was PBMCs. The gene calls are TRBV5-1 and TRBJ2-3; D is ambiguous. As DNA, the CDR3 is TGCGCCAGCAGCTTGGCCGGGCCCCCCACAGATACGCAGTATTTT. As protein: CASSLAGPPTDTQYF.